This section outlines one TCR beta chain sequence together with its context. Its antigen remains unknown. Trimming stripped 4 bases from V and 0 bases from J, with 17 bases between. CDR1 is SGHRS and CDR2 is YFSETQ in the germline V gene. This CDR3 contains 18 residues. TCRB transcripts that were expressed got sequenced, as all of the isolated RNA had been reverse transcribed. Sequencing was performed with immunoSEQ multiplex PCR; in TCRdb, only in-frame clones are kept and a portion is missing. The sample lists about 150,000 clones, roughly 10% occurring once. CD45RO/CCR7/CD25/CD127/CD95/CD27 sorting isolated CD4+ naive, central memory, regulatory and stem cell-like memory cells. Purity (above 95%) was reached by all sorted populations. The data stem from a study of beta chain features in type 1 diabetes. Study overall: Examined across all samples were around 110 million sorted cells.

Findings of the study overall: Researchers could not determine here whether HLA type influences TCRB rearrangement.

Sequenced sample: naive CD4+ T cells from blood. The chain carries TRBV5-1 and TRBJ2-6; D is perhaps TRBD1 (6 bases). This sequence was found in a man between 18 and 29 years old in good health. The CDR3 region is CASSGTGTKSSGANVLTF. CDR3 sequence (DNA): TGCGCCAGCAGCGGTACCGGGACAAAAAGCTCTGGGGCCAACGTCCTGACTTTC.